What follows are 3 T cell receptor beta chains derived from one specimen sequenced in a study of T cell responses to AZD1222 COVID-19 vaccine. Sequenced by immunoSEQ multiplex PCR; TCRdb stores in-frame clones only, minus some. Among some 140,000 clones listed, roughly 90% were seen once. Here the sequenced sample was peripheral blood, taken on day 0 of AZD1222 vaccination. Receptors were obtained from an adult in good health.

The count of this clone is one. This chain joins TRBV25-1 and TRBJ1-1, with a possible D match to TRBD1 (5 bases). The CDR3 extends over 15 amino acids. The germline CDR1 and CDR2 sequences are MGHDK and SYGVNS. With 0 bases removed from V and 5 bases from J, the gap between germline ends came to 13 bases. The DNA for the CDR3 is TGTGCCAGCAGTGAATACCAAGCAGGGAAAACTGAAGCTTTCTTT. Translating it yields CASSEYQAGKTEAFF.

J is TRBJ2-1 and V is TRBV28, with 10 nucleotides matching TRBD2. The CDR3 sequence is 14 residues long. After removal of 4 bases from V and 7 bases from J, the junction contained 4 bases not matched to a gene. Germline V gene lookup returns CDR1 MDHEN and CDR2 SYDVKM. The CDR3 is CASSSAGGRNEQFF. CDR3 coding DNA: TGTGCCAGCAGTTCAGCGGGAGGGAGGAATGAGCAGTTCTTC.

V is TRBV3-1 (or the pseudogene TRBV3-2) and J is TRBJ2-3; 7 nucleotides match TRBD2. The germline gives CDR1 LGHDT, CDR2 YNNKEL (reference sequence). The CDR3 has 16 amino acids. V trimming: 1 base; J trimming: 2 bases; junction bases outside the gene matches: 6. In nucleotides, the CDR3 is TGTGCCAGCAGCCAAGTTCTAGCGGAGCCCACAGATACGCAGTATTTT. This encodes CASSQVLAEPTDTQYF.